This TCR beta chain was sequenced during a study of shared clonotypes between healthy human individuals. Study outcomes and limitations: What naive subsets generally showed was a larger estimated richness than memory subsets showed.

V lost 7 bases and J 6 bases, leaving 9 bases between the germline ends. The CDR3 extends over 11 amino acids. Germline V lookup: CDR1 WSHSY, CDR2 SAAADI. This clone was recorded only once. Antigen unknown. TCRdb's copy holds only in-frame clones and misses some; the assay was immunoSEQ multiplex PCR. This table has approximately 1,500,000 clones, roughly 98% appearing once. Sequenced material: naive CD4+ T cells sorted from blood. Indicated subset: CD45RA+ positively selected. This receptor was taken from a man aged 25-45 years in good health. The chain joins TRBV10-2 to TRBJ1-1; D is undetermined. The CDR3 DNA follows: TGCGCCAGCACGAATTGGGCTGAAGCTTTCTTT. It encodes CASTNWAEAFF.